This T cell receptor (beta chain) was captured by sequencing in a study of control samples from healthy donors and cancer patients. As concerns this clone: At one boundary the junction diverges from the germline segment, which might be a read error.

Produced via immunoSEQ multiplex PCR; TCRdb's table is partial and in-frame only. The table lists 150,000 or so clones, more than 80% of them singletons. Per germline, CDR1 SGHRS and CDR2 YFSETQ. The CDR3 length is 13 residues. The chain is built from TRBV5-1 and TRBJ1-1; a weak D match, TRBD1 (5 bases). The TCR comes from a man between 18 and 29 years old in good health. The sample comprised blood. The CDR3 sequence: CASRLGEEPEAFF. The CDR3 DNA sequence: TGCGCCAGCAGATTGGGGGAAGAGCCTGAAGCTTTCTTT.